This is a list of T cell receptor beta chains from one sample in a study of beta chain features in type 1 diabetes. Profiling relied on immunoSEQ multiplex PCR, and the TCRdb table lists in-frame clones only, not all of them. This table has roughly 51,000 clones, roughly 52% appearing once. Sequencing was done on a sample of Tregs from blood. The source of these receptors is a woman between 40 and 50 years old with type 1 diabetes. The CDR3 runs from the conserved cysteine through the conserved F or W. The order of the fields is clone size, V gene, D gene, J gene, CDR3 DNA, CDR3 protein. The D gene is left open where the match is weak. Clone size is not always given. Where it is, it says once, few, many or a class for expanded clones.

clone_size: .; v_call: TRBV7-6; d_call: .; j_call: TRBJ2-5; cdr3_nt: TGTGCCAGCAGCATACAAAGCCATCGACATCAAGAGACCCAGTACTTC; cdr3_aa: CASSIQSHRHQETQYF
clone_size: few; v_call: TRBV18; d_call: TRBD1; j_call: TRBJ2-7; cdr3_nt: TGTGCCAGCTCACGCTCCGGGACAGGGTCTAACGAGCAGTACTTC; cdr3_aa: CASSRSGTGSNEQYF
clone_size: .; v_call: TRBV28; d_call: TRBD2; j_call: TRBJ2-2; cdr3_nt: TGTGCCAGCAGTTTTGTGGCTAGCGGGCGAACGAAGGACACCGGGGAGCTGTTTTTT; cdr3_aa: CASSFVASGRTKDTGELFF
clone_size: .; v_call: TRBV4-3; d_call: .; j_call: TRBJ1-2; cdr3_nt: TGCGCCAGCAGCCAAGATGGGGGGGCAGAAGGTGGCTACACCTTC; cdr3_aa: CASSQDGGAEGGYTF
clone_size: few; v_call: TRBV14; d_call: TRBD1; j_call: TRBJ2-7; cdr3_nt: TGTGCCAGCAGCTACACTCCGGGACAGGGCTTTAGCGAGCAGTACTTC; cdr3_aa: CASSYTPGQGFSEQYF
clone_size: .; v_call: TRBV6-5; d_call: .; j_call: TRBJ2-2; cdr3_nt: TGTGCCAGCAGTGAGGGCACGTGGACCGGGGAGCTGTTTTTT; cdr3_aa: CASSEGTWTGELFF
clone_size: .; v_call: TRBV20-1; d_call: .; j_call: TRBJ2-1; cdr3_nt: TGCAGTGCTAGGGGGCATGAGCAGTTCTTC; cdr3_aa: CSARGHEQFF
clone_size: .; v_call: TRBV10-3; d_call: TRBD1; j_call: TRBJ1-2; cdr3_nt: TGTGCCATCAGTGTCTCAGGGGGGAACTATGGCTACACCTTC; cdr3_aa: CAISVSGGNYGYTF
clone_size: few; v_call: TRBV7-2; d_call: TRBD1; j_call: TRBJ1-2; cdr3_nt: TGTGCCAGCAGCTTGGGACAGGGCGACTATGGCTACACCTTC; cdr3_aa: CASSLGQGDYGYTF
clone_size: few; v_call: TRBV6-1; d_call: TRBD1; j_call: TRBJ1-6; cdr3_nt: TGTGCCAGCAGTACCGGGACAGAAAATTCACCCCTCCACTTT; cdr3_aa: CASSTGTENSPLHF
clone_size: .; v_call: TRBV9; d_call: .; j_call: TRBJ1-2; cdr3_nt: TGTGCCAGCAGCGTAGTGAGCCAGACAACCACCTATGGCTACACCTTC; cdr3_aa: CASSVVSQTTTYGYTF
clone_size: .; v_call: TRBV25-1; d_call: .; j_call: TRBJ1-2; cdr3_nt: TGTGCCAGCAGTGACCCCGGGACAAGTCTGGCCTATGGCTACACCTTC; cdr3_aa: CASSDPGTSLAYGYTF
clone_size: .; v_call: TRBV6-6; d_call: TRBD2; j_call: TRBJ2-7; cdr3_nt: TGTGCCAGCCAGGGACTAGCCCTCCCGGAGCAGTACTTC; cdr3_aa: CASQGLALPEQYF
clone_size: .; v_call: TRBV19; d_call: TRBD1; j_call: TRBJ1-5; cdr3_nt: TGTGCCAGTAGTCACCGGGACAGGGGGAGCAATCAGCCCCAGCATTTT; cdr3_aa: CASSHRDRGSNQPQHF
clone_size: once; v_call: TRBV18; d_call: TRBD2; j_call: TRBJ2-1; cdr3_nt: TGTGCCAGCTCACCAAAACTAGCGGGGGACAATGAGCAGTTCTTC; cdr3_aa: CASSPKLAGDNEQFF
clone_size: .; v_call: TRBV4-3; d_call: .; j_call: TRBJ2-7; cdr3_nt: TGCGCCAGCAGCCAAGAATTCTCGTGGATGACATCCTACGAGCAGTACTTC; cdr3_aa: CASSQEFSWMTSYEQYF
clone_size: .; v_call: TRBV5-1; d_call: .; j_call: TRBJ2-3; cdr3_nt: TGCGCCAGCAGCTTGGGGGCCAGCCGCACAGATACGCAGTATTTT; cdr3_aa: CASSLGASRTDTQYF
clone_size: .; v_call: TRBV28; d_call: .; j_call: TRBJ2-2; cdr3_nt: TGTGCCAGCAGACCTCAGGGGGGAAGTGGGGAGCTGTTTTTT; cdr3_aa: CASRPQGGSGELFF
clone_size: .; v_call: TRBV27; d_call: .; j_call: TRBJ2-5; cdr3_nt: TGTGCCAGCAGGGCTAGCTCGGGGGAGCAGTACTTC; cdr3_aa: CASRASSGEQYF
clone_size: few; v_call: TRBV6-6; d_call: .; j_call: TRBJ2-5; cdr3_nt: TGTGCCAGCAGCCCCGGACAGAACCAAGAGACCCAGTACTTC; cdr3_aa: CASSPGQNQETQYF
clone_size: .; v_call: TRBV7-2; d_call: TRBD1; j_call: TRBJ1-4; cdr3_nt: TGTGCCAGCAGCCCACGACAGGGTAGGAATGAAAAACTGTTTTTT; cdr3_aa: CASSPRQGRNEKLFF
clone_size: few; v_call: TRBV5-4; d_call: TRBD1; j_call: TRBJ1-1; cdr3_nt: TGTGCCAGCAGCCAAGATCCCACAGGGGTGAACACTGAAGCTTTCTTT; cdr3_aa: CASSQDPTGVNTEAFF
clone_size: once; v_call: TRBV7-2; d_call: TRBD1; j_call: TRBJ2-2; cdr3_nt: TGTGCCAGCGAGACAGGGTCGAACACCGGGGAGCTGTTTTTT; cdr3_aa: CASETGSNTGELFF
clone_size: .; v_call: TRBV4-3; d_call: TRBD2; j_call: TRBJ2-1; cdr3_nt: TGCGCCAGCAGCCAAGATTGGCGGGGGTTTGACAATGAGCAGTTCTTC; cdr3_aa: CASSQDWRGFDNEQFF
clone_size: .; v_call: TRBV19; d_call: TRBD1; j_call: TRBJ1-6; cdr3_nt: TGTGCCAGTAGGGCCCTGGAGGGGGCCAATTCACCCCTCCACTTT; cdr3_aa: CASRALEGANSPLHF
clone_size: .; v_call: TRBV28; d_call: TRBD1; j_call: TRBJ1-5; cdr3_nt: TGTGCCAGCAGTTTCTCGGACAGGCCCAATCAGCCCCAGCATTTT; cdr3_aa: CASSFSDRPNQPQHF
clone_size: once; v_call: TRBV27; d_call: TRBD1; j_call: TRBJ1-2; cdr3_nt: TGTGCCAGCTCGCCACAGGGGGCGGGGGGCTACACCTTC; cdr3_aa: CASSPQGAGGYTF
clone_size: .; v_call: TRBV5-1; d_call: .; j_call: TRBJ2-6; cdr3_nt: TGCGCCAGCTCGCGACAGGACCCGCACGTCCTGACTTTC; cdr3_aa: CASSRQDPHVLTF
clone_size: .; v_call: TRBV10-3; d_call: TRBD1; j_call: TRBJ1-1; cdr3_nt: TGTGCCATCAGGAACTCGGGCGGACAGGGTGGCACTGAAGCTTTCTTT; cdr3_aa: CAIRNSGGQGGTEAFF
clone_size: .; v_call: TRBV7-2; d_call: .; j_call: TRBJ1-1; cdr3_nt: TGTGCCAGCAGCTTAGCAGGGCAGGGGAACACTGAAGCTTTCTTT; cdr3_aa: CASSLAGQGNTEAFF
clone_size: few; v_call: TRBV7-2; d_call: .; j_call: TRBJ2-1; cdr3_nt: TGTGCCAGCAGCTTCCAGGGATGGTCCTACAATGAGCAGTTCTTC; cdr3_aa: CASSFQGWSYNEQFF
clone_size: .; v_call: TRBV5-5; d_call: TRBD2; j_call: TRBJ2-2; cdr3_nt: TGTGCCAGCAGCCTTGGGCGGGGGGGCGCCGGGGAGCTGTTTTTT; cdr3_aa: CASSLGRGGAGELFF
clone_size: .; v_call: TRBV25-1; d_call: .; j_call: TRBJ2-7; cdr3_nt: TGTGCCAGCAGTGATAGTGTGGGAGGACCTATCTACGAGCAGTACTTC; cdr3_aa: CASSDSVGGPIYEQYF
clone_size: few; v_call: TRBV9; d_call: TRBD2; j_call: TRBJ2-1; cdr3_nt: TGTGCCAGCAGCAGGACTAGCGGGGACTACAATGAGCAGTTCTTC; cdr3_aa: CASSRTSGDYNEQFF
clone_size: .; v_call: TRBV28; d_call: TRBD1; j_call: TRBJ2-1; cdr3_nt: TGTGCCAGCAGTTTAGAGGGGGCGAACTACAATGAGCAGTTCTTC; cdr3_aa: CASSLEGANYNEQFF
clone_size: few; v_call: TRBV5-1; d_call: .; j_call: TRBJ2-6; cdr3_nt: TGCGCCAGCAGCCCCGGGAACTCTGGGGCCAACGTCCTGACTTTC; cdr3_aa: CASSPGNSGANVLTF
clone_size: .; v_call: TRBV18; d_call: .; j_call: TRBJ1-2; cdr3_nt: TGTGCCAGCTCACCGACAAGTAACTATGGCTACACCTTC; cdr3_aa: CASSPTSNYGYTF
clone_size: .; v_call: TRBV11-2; d_call: TRBD2; j_call: TRBJ2-7; cdr3_nt: TGTGCCAGCAGCTTTTCTAGCGGTACCTACGAGCAGTACTTC; cdr3_aa: CASSFSSGTYEQYF
clone_size: .; v_call: TRBV5-1; d_call: TRBD2; j_call: TRBJ2-3; cdr3_nt: TGCGCCAGCAGCTCCGGGACTAGCGGGGGGGATACGCAGTATTTT; cdr3_aa: CASSSGTSGGDTQYF
clone_size: .; v_call: TRBV19; d_call: .; j_call: TRBJ2-1; cdr3_nt: TGTGCCAGTAGAGCCTGGGCCGGCCAAAATGAGCAGTTCTTC; cdr3_aa: CASRAWAGQNEQFF
clone_size: few; v_call: TRBV28; d_call: .; j_call: TRBJ1-5; cdr3_nt: TGTGCCAGCAGTTTACCTCAGGGGACTAGCAATCAGCCCCAGCATTTT; cdr3_aa: CASSLPQGTSNQPQHF
clone_size: .; v_call: TRBV28; d_call: .; j_call: TRBJ2-2; cdr3_nt: TGTGCCAGCAACCCAGGACAACGGAACACCGGGGAGCTGTTTTTT; cdr3_aa: CASNPGQRNTGELFF
clone_size: .; v_call: TRBV7-2; d_call: TRBD2; j_call: TRBJ2-3; cdr3_nt: TGTGCCAGCAGCTTAGAGACTAGCGGGGGCTCGGATACGCAGTATTTT; cdr3_aa: CASSLETSGGSDTQYF
clone_size: .; v_call: TRBV29-1; d_call: TRBD1; j_call: TRBJ1-3; cdr3_nt: TGCAGCGGGCGGGACAGGGACCCTGGAAACACCATATATTTT; cdr3_aa: CSGRDRDPGNTIYF
clone_size: few; v_call: TRBV4-3; d_call: TRBD2; j_call: TRBJ2-5; cdr3_nt: TGCGCCAGCAGCCTTAGCCCACGACGGGAGGGAGAGACCCAGTACTTC; cdr3_aa: CASSLSPRREGETQYF